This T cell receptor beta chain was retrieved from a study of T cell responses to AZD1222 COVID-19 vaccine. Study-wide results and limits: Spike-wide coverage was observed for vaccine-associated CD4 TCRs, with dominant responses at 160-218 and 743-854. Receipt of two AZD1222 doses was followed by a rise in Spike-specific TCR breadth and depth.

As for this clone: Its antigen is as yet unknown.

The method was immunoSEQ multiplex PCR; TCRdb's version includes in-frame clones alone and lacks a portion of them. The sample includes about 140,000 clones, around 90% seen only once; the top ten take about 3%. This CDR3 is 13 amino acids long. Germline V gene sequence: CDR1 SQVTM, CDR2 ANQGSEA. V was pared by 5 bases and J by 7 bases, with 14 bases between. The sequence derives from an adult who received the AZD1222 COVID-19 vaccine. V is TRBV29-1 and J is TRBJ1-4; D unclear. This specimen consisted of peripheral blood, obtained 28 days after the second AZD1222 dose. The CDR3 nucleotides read TGCAGCGTTACCATAAAATCAACTGAAAAACTGTTTTTT. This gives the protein CSVTIKSTEKLFF.